This passage covers 20 T cell receptor beta chains from one sample sequenced in a study of OX40 agonist ivuxolimab in advanced cancers. Sequenced by immunoSEQ multiplex PCR; TCRdb stores in-frame clones only, minus some. The table lists nearly 60,000 clones, roughly 77% of them singletons. The material sequenced was CD4+ or CD8+ T cells sorted from blood, taken in a trial of the OX40 agonist ivuxolimab. These receptors all stem from an adult with an advanced solid tumor such as melanoma, head and neck, liver or kidney cancer.

The rearrangement links TRBV19 to TRBJ1-4; TRBD1 aligns across 10 bases. Germline CDR1 and CDR2: LNHDA and SQIVND (reference sequence). J gave up 5 bases and V 4 bases, and 1 base lay outside the gene matches. The CDR3 spans 14 residues. CDR3 bases: TGTGCCAGTAGTAAGACAGGGGGCAATGAAAAACTGTTTTTT. This translates into CASSKTGGNEKLFF.

V usage is TRBV5-1 and J usage is TRBJ1-2; D is perhaps TRBD1 (6 bases). Germline-derived CDR1 and CDR2 are SGHRS and YFSETQ. V lost 0 bases and J lost 10, with 13 bases in between. This CDR3 is 13 amino acids long. DNA of the CDR3: TGCGCCAGCAGCTTGGAGGGGGGCCCTGACTACACCTTC. Translated, it gives CASSLEGGPDYTF. Using reference TRBV5-1 and TRBJ1-2 for the parts outside the CDR3, the full variable domain is KAGVTQTPRYLIKTRGQQVTLSCSPISGHRSVSWYQQTPGQGLQFLFEYFSETQRNKGNFPGRFSGRQFSNSRSEMNVSTLELGDSALYLCASSLEGGPDYTFGSGTRLTVV.

This chain uses TRBV10-2 with TRBJ2-1, with 15 bases fitting TRBD2. V lost 6 bases to trimming and J lost 4 bases; unmatched junction nucleotides: 22. CDR1 and CDR2 (germline): WSHSY, SAAADI. This CDR3 has 22 residues. DNA for the CDR3: TGCGCCAGCAGCGATGTCCCGGGACTAGCGGGGGGCGCGAATCCTATATACAATGAGCAGTTCTTC. Amino acid sequence: CASSDVPGLAGGANPIYNEQFF.

The rearrangement links TRBV12-5 to TRBJ1-6, with D perhaps matching TRBD1 (5 bases). Germline CDR1 LGHNT, CDR2 FRNRAP. Trimming shortened V by 9 bases and J by 3 bases, and 12 bases separated the two germline ends. The CDR3 covers 14 residues. The CDR3 spells CASSRENYNSPLHF. Here the CDR3 DNA reads TGTGCTAGCTCCAGGGAAAACTATAATTCACCCCTCCACTTT.

The rearrangement joins TRBV11-2 to TRBJ2-3; no clear D gene. The CDR3 is 12 residues long. V was cut by 8 bases and J by 1 base, with 7 bases left in between. Germline values: CDR1 SGHAT, CDR2 FQNNGV. CDR3 sequence reads: CASGPGTDTQYF. Written as DNA, the CDR3 is TGTGCCAGCGGCCCAGGCACAGATACGCAGTATTTT.

This chain connects TRBV5-1 to TRBJ1-2; TRBD1 agrees at 9 bases. This CDR3 region has 14 residues. With V trimmed by 5 bases and J by 4 bases, 6 bases remained unmatched. Germline V gene lookup returns CDR1 SGHRS and CDR2 YFSETQ. CDR3 in amino acids: CASRRTGDGYGYTF. CDR3 DNA sequence: TGCGCCAGCAGAAGGACAGGGGATGGCTATGGCTACACCTTC.

This clone was recorded a few times. The CDR3 region has the DNA TGTGCCAGCAGCTTAGGGCCTCCGGGGCCCCAGCATTTT. This encodes CASSLGPPGPQHF. The gene calls are TRBV5-4 and TRBJ1-5; D gene unclear. V gave up 2 bases and J gave up 9 bases, with 12 bases separating them. The CDR3 length is 13 residues. Germline lookup yields CDR1 SGHNT and CDR2 YYREEE (reference sequence).

This chain links TRBV29-1 with TRBJ1-6; the D is unclear. Germline V lookup: CDR1 SQVTM, CDR2 ANQGSEA. V was cut by 4 bases and J by 3 bases, with 7 bases left in between. The CDR3 runs 13 residues. CDR3 nucleotide sequence: TGCAGCGTTGCCTTAAGCTATAATTCACCCCTCCACTTT. Its translation is CSVALSYNSPLHF.

There are many counts of this clone. The chain uses TRBV18 and TRBJ2-7; 9 nucleotides line up with TRBD1. Germline V CDR1 and CDR2: KGHSH, LQKENI. With V trimmed by 6 bases and J by 1 base, 10 bases remained unmatched. The CDR3 contains 16 residues. Written as DNA, the CDR3 is TGTGCCAGCTCGGAAGCTCGGACAGGGGCGTCCTACGAGCAGTACTTC. Translating it yields CASSEARTGASYEQYF.

This clone was counted a single time. V gene TRBV2 combines with J gene TRBJ2-1; 9 bases map to TRBD2. The CDR3 is 13 amino acids. Per germline, CDR1 SNHLY and CDR2 FYNNEI. Trimming removed 6 bases from V and 5 bases from J; junction bases left unmatched: 2. The CDR3 region has the DNA TGTGCCAGCAGGCGGGGGGGGAACAATGAGCAGTTCTTC. Encoded protein: CASRRGGNNEQFF.

This sequence joins TRBV27 and TRBJ2-2; 9 nucleotides match TRBD1. CDR1 is MNHEY, CDR2 SMNVEV, per germline (reference sequence). After removal of 8 bases from V and 0 bases from J, the junction contained 7 bases not matched to a gene. The CDR3 spans 16 residues. CDR3 bases: TGTGCCAGCGGCTCCGACAGGGGGGCGAACACCGGGGAGCTGTTTTTT. This encodes CASGSDRGANTGELFF.

This sequence joins TRBV7-2 and TRBJ1-5, with TRBD1 matching over 10 bases. In germline, CDR1 is SGHTA, CDR2 FQGNSA. The CDR3 totals 15 residues. J lost 6 bases, V lost 5 bases, and 7 bases had no gene match. CDR3 loop: CASSSGGQGSQPQHF. CDR3 nucleotide sequence: TGTGCCAGCAGCAGTGGGGGACAGGGGAGTCAGCCCCAGCATTTT.

V usage is TRBV5-1 and J usage is TRBJ2-7, with D perhaps matching TRBD1 (6 bases). The CDR3 spans 12 residues. V lost 0 bases, J lost 5 bases, and 6 bases lay in between. CDR1 and CDR2 from the germline V gene are SGHRS and YFSETQ. CDR3 loop: CASSLDRDEQYF. The CDR3 DNA follows: TGCGCCAGCAGCTTGGACAGGGACGAGCAGTACTTC.

The rearrangement uses TRBV6-1 and TRBJ2-7, with D unresolved. V was pared by 6 bases and J by 0 bases, with 12 bases between. This CDR3 has 14 amino acids. Germline V gives CDR1 MNHNS, CDR2 SASEGT. DNA for the CDR3: TGTGCCAGCAGGCTTTTAGAGACCTCCTACGAGCAGTACTTC. It is translated as CASRLLETSYEQYF.

The chain joins TRBV2 to TRBJ1-2; D is possibly TRBD1 (5 bases). The V and J ends lost 5 bases and 5 bases respectively, with 15 bases between them. Germline CDR1 and CDR2: SNHLY and FYNNEI. The CDR3 has 14 amino acids. The CDR3 reads CASSQDTRPYGYTF. In DNA, the CDR3 is TGTGCCAGCAGTCAGGACACCCGGCCTTATGGCTACACCTTC.

The chain links TRBV4-1 to TRBJ2-2; possibly TRBD1 or TRBD2 for D (5 bases each). V lost 1 base and J lost 6, with 18 bases in between. The germline CDR1 and CDR2 sequences are MGHRA and YSYEKL. This CDR3 region has 17 residues. CDR3 in amino acids: CASSQVPGAQGAGELFF. The CDR3 DNA follows: TGCGCCAGCAGCCAAGTCCCCGGGGCCCAGGGAGCCGGGGAGCTGTTTTTT.

This chain uses TRBV2 with TRBJ1-6; 7 nucleotides line up with TRBD1. Germline values: CDR1 SNHLY, CDR2 FYNNEI. This CDR3 spans 14 amino acids. V lost 5 bases to trimming and J lost 7 bases; unmatched junction nucleotides: 5. CDR3 nucleotide sequence: TGTGCCAGCAGTCCACAGGGGCAAAATTCACCCCTCCACTTT. Translating it yields CASSPQGQNSPLHF.

The chain joins TRBV6-1 to TRBJ2-2; D unclear. From germline, CDR1 is MNHNS and CDR2 SASEGT. V lost 4 bases and J lost 3, with 6 bases in between. The CDR3 has 13 residues. The DNA for the CDR3 is TGTGCCAGCAGTGCAATCTACACCGGGGAGCTGTTTTTT. Its protein is CASSAIYTGELFF.

The chain has TRBV5-1 and TRBJ2-2; no firm D call. Trimming cost V 0 bases and J 2 bases, with 5 bases left between them. The germline V gene encodes CDR1 SGHRS and CDR2 YFSETQ. The CDR3 loop spans 14 amino acids. The DNA for the CDR3 is TGCGCCAGCAGCTTGGGACACAACACCGGGGAGCTGTTTTTT. As protein: CASSLGHNTGELFF.

In DNA, the CDR3 is TGTGCCAGCAGCTTAGTAAACAGGGGAACATTAGGTGGCTACACCTTC. It encodes CASSLVNRGTLGGYTF. This chain links TRBV7-8 with TRBJ1-2, with TRBD1 matching over 7 bases. V shed 1 base, J shed 7 bases, and the junction held 12 bases outside the gene matches. The CDR3 runs to 16 residues. The V gene's germline CDR1 is SGHVS and CDR2 FQNEAQ.